This TCR beta chain was identified during a study of T cell clonality in common variable immunodeficiency (dated by TCRdb to the mid-2010s). With regard to this clone: No cognate antigen has been identified for it. The CDR3 end lies 3 residues beyond the end of the read and is filled in from the germline J gene.

Standard criteria, namely reduction of serum IgG, IgA and/or IgM below the normal range together with specific antibody deficiency, were applied for the diagnosis of CVID. There were around 44 subjects in the CVID group (roughly 29 male and around 15 female), ranging in age from roughly 9 to 65 years, with a mean age of 40. Most CVID patients and most healthy controls were of Caucasian heritage. At the time of study participation, every CVID subject had been on replacement immunoglobulin therapy for at least one year. At the time of blood collection, no CVID subject was ill or was being treated with immunomodulatory or immunosuppressive medication. From each donor, about 4.5 to 9 ml of heparinized peripheral whole blood was collected. Genomic DNA from adults with common variable immune deficiency (CVID) and from healthy adult controls was used for sequencing of TCRbeta CDR3 repertoires. Diluted blood was density-centrifuged over Hypaque 1077 or Ficoll-Paque to isolate peripheral blood mononuclear cells. Genomic DNA was obtained from unsorted mononuclear cells through either Qiagen column purification or a centrifugation-based method.

Equivalent amounts of genomic DNA from CVID and control samples were used as sequencing input. For every sample, a 60 bp segment covering the rearranged TCRbeta CDR3 region was amplified and then sequenced. The immunoSEQ assay, a bias-corrected multiplex PCR combined with high-throughput sequencing, was used for TCRbeta amplification. The study's processing was this. Each unique nucleotide sequence was treated as a clone and annotated with V, D and J genes, copy number and frequency. Sequences were labeled productive if in frame, and non-productive if out of frame or containing stop codons. Clonality was calculated from Shannon's entropy as previously described. The predicted amino acid sequences of productive clones were used to derive the mean CDR3 Kyte-Doolittle hydropathy. The R hclust function was used to hierarchically cluster scaled V gene usage with Manhattan distance and complete linkage. Sharing of clones by CDR3 amino acid sequence was evaluated by resampling 12 repertoires per group over 100 rounds. The repertoires were screened for 60 to 85 published EBV-specific TCRbeta sequences and roughly 250 published CMV-specific TCRbeta sequences. After a couple of CVID samples that produced fewer than 10,000 sequences were dropped from the analysis, some 42 CVID repertoires remained. What TCRdb holds here is the immuneACCESS table cut down to in-frame rearrangements. Part of the clones is not present; checked against another copy, under half of the missing clones reflect an unresolved V gene, and the others are unexplained. The DNA was the basis for D and trimming; V, J and clone size are from that table. With 23,000 or so clones recorded, this sample contains no clone counted only once. The ten largest clones take up around 9% of the sample.

Measured from the cysteine to the phenylalanine, the CDR3 is 14 residues long. Sequencing covers 33 bases of the CDR3, shown here with the frame starting at base 1. Unmatched junction bases come to 7, with V trimmed by 5 bases and J by 10 bases. Taken from the germline V gene (reference sequence), the CDR1 and CDR2 loops are SEHNR and FQNEAQ. Points the paper makes about the study in general: TCRbeta clonality was higher in CVID subjects than in healthy controls (t-test p = 0.018), and the increase was most characteristic of about a third of subjects. Even though DNA input was the same, control samples had an average of about 80,000 unique sequences each, compared with some 32,000 in CVID samples. Differences among patients in the CVID cohort limited the correlations between repertoire features and clinical complications. Healthy controls shared more TCRbeta clones with each other than CVID subjects shared among themselves (p < 0.0001). The authors noted that sequencing repertoires of T cell subpopulations would be needed to clarify what caused the increased clonality in CVID. Reportedly, TCRbeta sequences from CVID had fewer deletions and N-nucleotide insertions, and highly modified clones with 13 or more V deletions were absent from CVID.

This clonotype originated in a human donor with common variable immunodeficiency. This sequence uses TRBV7-9 and TRBJ1-6; TRBD1 aligns with 8 central bases. Material for sequencing was peripheral blood mononuclear cells. CDR3 loop: CASSPGQGLSPLHF. The covered CDR3 bases are TGTGCCAGCAGCCCAGGACAGGGTCTGTCACCC.